These 26 T cell receptor beta chains were sequenced from one sample in a study of neoadjuvant anti-PD-1 for oral cavity cancer. Here immunoSEQ multiplex PCR was the method, and the copy in TCRdb shows in-frame clones only, minus some. Of approximately 15,000 clones detected, 62% appear once; the ten largest clones hold about 2.4%. The sample was PBMCs, taken before nivolumab (anti-PD-1) treatment. The receptor set was obtained from a person between 35 and 79 years old with oral cavity squamous cell carcinoma.

CDR3 region: CASSQAAGGTGELFF. CDR3 sequence (DNA): TGTGCCAGCAGCCAAGCAGCAGGGGGGACCGGGGAGCTGTTTTTT. The chain uses TRBV14 and TRBJ2-2, with D perhaps matching TRBD1 (7 bases). Per the germline V gene, CDR1 is SGHDN and CDR2 is FVKESK. The CDR3 spans 15 residues. Trimming stripped 1 base from V and 5 bases from J, with 11 bases between.

This clone was seen once. This chain links TRBV9 with TRBJ2-5; maybe TRBD1 (5 bases). CDR1 is SGDLS and CDR2 is YYNGEE in the germline V gene. The CDR3 sequence is 15 residues long. The V end lost 6 bases, the J end lost 0 bases, and 15 bases lay between the germline ends. CDR3: CASKSGQPYQETQYF. The CDR3 nucleotides are TGTGCCAGCAAGTCCGGACAACCGTACCAAGAGACCCAGTACTTC.

The chain is built from TRBV5-1 and TRBJ2-3, with D possibly matching TRBD2 (6 bases). Germline lookup yields CDR1 SGHRS and CDR2 YFSETQ. The CDR3 loop spans 15 amino acids. Trimming took off 1 base at V and 2 bases at J, with 11 bases between the two ends. This CDR3 is CASSLFAGSTDTQYF. In nucleotides, the CDR3 is TGCGCCAGCAGCTTGTTTGCGGGGTCCACAGATACGCAGTATTTT.

The chain links TRBV5-5 to TRBJ1-3; maybe TRBD1 (6 bases). V lost 3 bases, J lost 0 bases, and 19 bases lay in between. The CDR3 length is 18 residues. In germline, CDR1 is SGHKS, CDR2 YYEKEE (reference sequence). In DNA form, the CDR3 reads TGTGCCAGCAGCTCCTTCGCGGGAACAGGGAGCTCTGGAAACACCATATATTTT. Translation gives CASSSFAGTGSSGNTIYF.

The V and J genes are TRBV4-2 and TRBJ2-1, with 8 bases identical to TRBD1. From germline, CDR1 is LGHNA and CDR2 YNFKEQ. The CDR3 is made up of 15 amino acids. Trimming took 4 bases from V and 7 from J; bases not matched to a gene: 9. CDR3 amino acids: CASSPSRTGPNEQFF. In nucleotides, the CDR3 is TGTGCCAGCAGCCCATCCAGGACAGGGCCGAATGAGCAGTTCTTC.

Only a few counts were recorded for this clone. The chain's CDR3 is CSVEDWAGDYGYTF. The CDR3 bases are TGCAGCGTTGAAGATTGGGCCGGAGACTATGGCTACACCTTC. The V call is TRBV29-1, the J call TRBJ1-2; D call uncertain. The CDR3 loop spans 14 amino acids. Trimming shortened V by 0 bases and J by 3 bases, and 11 bases separated the two germline ends. In germline, CDR1 is SQVTM, CDR2 ANQGSEA. Together with reference TRBV29-1 and TRBJ1-2, the CDR3 gives the full variable domain: SAVISQKPSRDICQRGTSLTIQCQVDSQVTMMFWYRQQPGQSLTLIATANQGSEATYESGFVIDKFPISRPNLTFSTLTVSNMSPEDSSIYLCSVEDWAGDYGYTFGSGTRLTVV.

The chain recombines TRBV5-5 with TRBJ1-2; D is unresolved. Between the trimmed V and J ends, which lost 0 bases and 5 bases, there was a span of 5 bases. Germline V lookup: CDR1 SGHKS, CDR2 YYEKEE (reference sequence). CDR3 length equals 12 residues. The CDR3 here is CASSLDRYGYTF. DNA for the CDR3: TGTGCCAGCAGCTTGGACAGATATGGCTACACCTTC.

This sequence joins TRBV5-1 and TRBJ1-6; TRBD1 is a possible D gene (6 bases). CDR3 length equals 14 residues. With 0 bases removed from V and 14 bases from J, the gap between germline ends came to 15 bases. CDR1 and CDR2 from the germline V gene are SGHRS and YFSETQ. The CDR3: CASSLVSRQVALHF. In DNA form, the CDR3 reads TGCGCCAGCAGCTTGGTTTCCCGACAGGTAGCCCTCCACTTT.

The chain couples TRBV27 to TRBJ1-5; no definite D call. This CDR3 has 15 residues. From germline, CDR1 is MNHEY and CDR2 SMNVEV (reference sequence). V was pared by 2 bases and J by 2 bases, with 10 bases between. CDR3 residues: CASSLLGMGNQPQHF. The DNA of the CDR3 is TGTGCCAGCAGTTTACTGGGGATGGGCAATCAGCCCCAGCATTTT.

This clone was seen a few times. The V and J genes are TRBV28 and TRBJ1-6; D is unresolved. This CDR3 has 14 residues. CDR1 and CDR2 (germline): MDHEN, SYDVKM. The V end lost 2 bases, the J end lost 5 bases, and 7 bases lay between the germline ends. As DNA, the CDR3 is TGTGCCAGCAGTTTAGCTTGGCATAATTCACCCCTCCACTTT. Amino acids: CASSLAWHNSPLHF.

The gene calls are TRBV7-6 and TRBJ2-3, with D possibly being TRBD2 (5 bases). The CDR3 covers 16 residues. Germline V gene lookup returns CDR1 SGHVS and CDR2 FNYEAQ. V was shortened by 0 bases and J by 0 bases, with 10 bases between the two germline ends. CDR3 sequence reads: CASSLAVATSTDTQYF. CDR3 in DNA: TGTGCCAGCAGCTTAGCTGTAGCGACTAGCACAGATACGCAGTATTTT. Combining the CDR3 with reference TRBV7-6 and TRBJ2-3 gives the whole variable domain GAGVSQSPRYKVTKRGQDVALRCDPISGHVSLYWYRQALGQGPEFLTYFNYEAQQDKSGLPNDRFSAERPEGSISTLTIQRTEQRDSAMYRCASSLAVATSTDTQYFGPGTRLTVL.

The rearrangement joins TRBV18 to TRBJ2-7; 8 bases line up with TRBD2. Germline V gene lookup returns CDR1 KGHSH and CDR2 LQKENI. After removal of 2 bases from V and 3 bases from J, the junction contained 6 bases not matched to a gene. The CDR3 length is 15 residues. CDR3 nucleotides: TGTGCCAGCTCACCAAGGAGCGGGAGAAGCTACGAGCAGTACTTC. It yields the protein CASSPRSGRSYEQYF.

This clone turned up a few times. The genes are TRBV7-3 and TRBJ2-5; possibly TRBD2 for D (6 bases). With 5 bases removed from V and 2 bases from J, the gap between germline ends came to 15 bases. Germline assignment: CDR1 SGHTA and CDR2 FQGTGA. This CDR3 comprises 15 residues. As DNA, the CDR3 is TGTGCCAGCAGCCCCAGCGGGCTACCTCAAGAGACCCAGTACTTC. This translates into CASSPSGLPQETQYF. Together with reference TRBV7-3 and TRBJ2-5, the CDR3 gives the full variable domain: GAGVSQTPSNKVTEKGKYVELRCDPISGHTALYWYRQSLGQGPEFLIYFQGTGAADDSGLPNDRFFAVRPEGSVSTLKIQRTERGDSAVYLCASSPSGLPQETQYFGPGTRLLVL.

The chain uses TRBV11-2 and TRBJ1-2; no clear D gene. CDR1 and CDR2 (germline): SGHAT, FQNNGV. This CDR3 spans 12 amino acids. V lost 1 base and J lost 10, with 10 bases in between. CDR3 in DNA: TGTGCCAGCAGCTTAGCGCTTACCGACTACACCTTC. Protein sequence: CASSLALTDYTF.

This clone was detected only once. The rearrangement links TRBV11-3 to TRBJ1-1, with D possibly matching TRBD1 (5 bases). CDR1 and CDR2 from the germline V gene are SGHNT and YENEEA. Trimming stripped 5 bases from V and 5 bases from J, with 15 bases between. This CDR3 has 14 amino acids. The CDR3 region has the DNA TGTGCCAGCAGCCCGGATGGGACGGTAACTGAAGCTTTCTTT. Protein sequence: CASSPDGTVTEAFF.

Only a few counts were recorded for this clone. The chain is built from TRBV10-1 and TRBJ1-5; D not resolved. Germline CDR1 is WNHNN and CDR2 is SYGVQD (reference sequence). The CDR3 runs 13 residues. Trimming shortened V by 4 bases and J by 5 bases, and 9 bases separated the two germline ends. CDR3 in DNA: TGCGCCAGCAGTGGGGGATTCGATCAGCCCCAGCATTTT. Its protein is CASSGGFDQPQHF.

This chain joins TRBV5-4 and TRBJ2-7; tentative D call: TRBD1 (6 bases). Germline CDR1 reads SGHNT; CDR2 reads YYREEE (reference sequence). The CDR3 is 12 amino acids. Trimming removed 0 bases at V and 8 bases at J, with 9 bases between. CDR3 in DNA: TGTGCCAGCAGCTTGGAACAGGGAAAGCAGTACTTC. It codes for CASSLEQGKQYF.

V usage is TRBV18 and J usage is TRBJ2-7, with TRBD2 matching 13 bases. The CDR3 sequence is 15 residues long. The germline gives CDR1 KGHSH, CDR2 LQKENI. V shed 8 bases, J shed 3 bases, and the junction held 7 bases outside the gene matches. The CDR3 spells CASQGTSGEGYEQYF. As DNA, the CDR3 is TGTGCCAGCCAAGGGACTAGCGGGGAAGGCTACGAGCAGTACTTC. The full variable domain, completed using reference TRBV18 and TRBJ2-7, is NAGVMQNPRHLVRRRGQEARLRCSPMKGHSHVYWYRQLPEEGLKFMVYLQKENIIDESGMPKERFSAEFPKEGPSILRIQQVVRGDSAAYFCASQGTSGEGYEQYFGPGTRLTVT.

CDR3 sequence reads: CASSVVGADRYGYTF. In DNA form, the CDR3 reads TGTGCCAGCTCGGTGGTGGGGGCGGATCGCTATGGCTACACCTTC. The rearrangement joins TRBV28 to TRBJ1-2; D might be TRBD1 (6 bases). The CDR3 consists of 15 residues. CDR1 and CDR2 (germline): MDHEN, SYDVKM. Trimming took off 8 bases at V and 4 bases at J, with 20 bases between the two ends.

V usage is TRBV5-6 and J usage is TRBJ2-1, with TRBD2 matching over 11 bases. CDR3 size: 16 residues. Trimming at V came to 4 bases and at J to 3 bases, leaving 6 bases not matched to a gene. Germline CDR1 and CDR2: SGHDT and YYEEEE. The CDR3 sequence: CASSLGLAGYYNEQFF. Written as DNA, the CDR3 is TGTGCCAGCAGCCTTGGACTAGCGGGTTACTACAATGAGCAGTTCTTC.

The chain couples TRBV2 to TRBJ2-1; D is possibly TRBD1 (6 bases). V shed 7 bases and J shed 9 bases, with 10 bases lying between them. Germline V gene lookup returns CDR1 SNHLY and CDR2 FYNNEI. The CDR3 sequence is 11 residues long. The CDR3 DNA reads as TGTGCCAGCAACAGGGAAGGTGAGCAGTTCTTC. Translation: CASNREGEQFF. The variable domain in full, completed from reference TRBV2 and TRBJ2-1, reads EPEVTQTPSHQVTQMGQEVILRCVPISNHLYFYWYRQILGQKVEFLVSFYNNEISEKSEIFDDQFSVERPDGSNFTLKIRSTKLEDSAMYFCASNREGEQFFGPGTRLTVL.

In this sample, this clone turned up a few times. The V and J genes are TRBV2 and TRBJ1-5, with D perhaps TRBD1 (6 bases). Germline lookup yields CDR1 SNHLY and CDR2 FYNNEI. The CDR3 is 15 residues long. Deletions cut 5 bases from V and 1 base from J, with 12 bases between. In DNA form, the CDR3 reads TGTGCCAGCAGTTTACAGGGTGGCAGCAATCAGCCCCAGCATTTT. It specifies CASSLQGGSNQPQHF.

The CDR3 bases are TGTGCCAGCAGCTCACAGGGGCCTTACACCGGGGAGCTGTTTTTT. It is translated as CASSSQGPYTGELFF. The chain carries TRBV7-8 and TRBJ2-2, with 7 bases identical to TRBD1. The CDR3 has 15 amino acids. V gave up 4 bases and J gave up 3 bases; unmatched junction bases: 5. CDR1 SGHVS and CDR2 FQNEAQ come from the germline V gene. The full variable domain, with the rest looked up from reference TRBV7-8 and TRBJ2-2, is GAGVSQSPRYKVAKRGQDVALRCDPISGHVSLFWYQQALGQGPEFLTYFQNEAQLDKSGLPSDRFFAERPEGSVSTLKIQRTQQEDSAVYLCASSSQGPYTGELFFGEGSRLTVL.

This CDR3 reads CASSLQGSSYNSPLHF. Written as DNA, the CDR3 is TGCGCCAGCAGCTTACAGGGGAGCTCCTATAATTCACCCCTCCACTTT. The chain recombines TRBV5-1 with TRBJ1-6; 7 bases map to TRBD1. Per germline, CDR1 SGHRS and CDR2 YFSETQ. Unmatched junction bases numbered 2, after V lost 2 bases and J lost 0 bases. The CDR3 has 16 amino acids.

This chain uses TRBV2 with TRBJ2-7; TRBD2 might be the D (6 bases). There are 13 residues in the CDR3. Germline V gene sequence: CDR1 SNHLY, CDR2 FYNNEI. Trimming removed 6 bases at V and 0 bases at J, with 9 bases between. The DNA for the CDR3 is TGTGCCAGCAGGGTGACTAGCTCCTACGAGCAGTACTTC. Its translation is CASRVTSSYEQYF.

The chain employs TRBV7-9 and TRBJ1-2, with D perhaps TRBD1 (6 bases). The V gene lost 5 bases and the J gene lost 5 bases, with 15 bases spanning the gap. Germline V lookup: CDR1 SEHNR, CDR2 FQNEAQ (reference sequence). The CDR3 extends over 14 amino acids. CDR3: CASSPRGAVYGYTF. Here the CDR3 DNA reads TGTGCCAGCAGCCCTAGGGGGGCGGTATATGGCTACACCTTC.